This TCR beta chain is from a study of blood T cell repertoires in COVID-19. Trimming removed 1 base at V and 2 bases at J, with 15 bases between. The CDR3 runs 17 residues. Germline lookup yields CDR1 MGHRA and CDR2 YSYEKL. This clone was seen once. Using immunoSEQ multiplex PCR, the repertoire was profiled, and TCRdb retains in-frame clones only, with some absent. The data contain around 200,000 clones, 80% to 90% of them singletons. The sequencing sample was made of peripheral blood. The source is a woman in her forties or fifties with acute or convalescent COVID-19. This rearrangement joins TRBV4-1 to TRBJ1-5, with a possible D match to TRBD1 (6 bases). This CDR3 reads CASSQVGYRDGNQPQHF. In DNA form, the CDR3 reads TGCGCCAGCAGCCAAGTTGGGTACAGGGATGGCAATCAGCCCCAGCATTTT.